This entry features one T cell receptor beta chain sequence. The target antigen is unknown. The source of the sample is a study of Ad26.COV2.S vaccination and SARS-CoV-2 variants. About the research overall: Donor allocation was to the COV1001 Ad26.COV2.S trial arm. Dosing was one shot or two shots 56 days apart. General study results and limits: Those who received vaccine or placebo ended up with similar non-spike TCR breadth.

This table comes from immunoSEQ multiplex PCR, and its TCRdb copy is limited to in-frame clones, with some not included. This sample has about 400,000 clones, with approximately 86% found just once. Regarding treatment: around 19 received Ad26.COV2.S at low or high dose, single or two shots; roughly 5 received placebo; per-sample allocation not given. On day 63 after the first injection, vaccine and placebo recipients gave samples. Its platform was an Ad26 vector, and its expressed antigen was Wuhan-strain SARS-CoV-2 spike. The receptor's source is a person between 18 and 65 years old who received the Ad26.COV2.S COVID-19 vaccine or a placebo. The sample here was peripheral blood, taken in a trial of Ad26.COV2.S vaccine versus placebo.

The chain's CDR3 is CASSPPGFWNTEAFF. CDR3 sequence (DNA): TGTGCCAGCTCACCACCAGGGTTTTGGAACACTGAAGCTTTCTTT. The rearrangement joins TRBV18 to TRBJ1-1, with D unclear. Germline loops: CDR1 KGHSH, CDR2 LQKENI. V lost 0 bases and J 1 base, leaving 9 bases between the germline ends. This CDR3 is built from 15 residues.